The entry below describes one T cell receptor (beta chain). Its antigen is not identified. Sequential positive selection took CD4 T cells first, then CD8 T cells. Two oligonucleotides, mixed equimolar, formed the beta constant-region primer covering TRBC1 and TRBC2. Ligated cDNA was amplified by four rounds of PCR with nested alpha and beta constant-region primers and SP2. TCRdb re-derived calls from the UMI-ligation and nested PCR reads in MiXCR, one entry per CDR3 protein. The sample shows over 110,000 distinct CDR3 sequences, approximately 18% of them seen only once. This CDR3 spans 18 amino acids. The V and J ends lost 0 bases and 5 bases respectively, with 22 bases between them. Per the germline V gene, CDR1 is MNHNY and CDR2 is SVGAGI (reference sequence). This record belongs to a study of naive and memory T cell subsets. Findings of the study overall: Possibly reflecting memory cells re-expressing CD45RA, a few larger clonotypes occurred in naive repertoires, especially CD8.

This clonotype originated in a human donor in good health. This chain links TRBV6-6 with TRBJ1-2; a weak D match, TRBD1 (5 bases). Sequenced material: naive CD8+ T cells from blood. For the CDR3, the DNA is TGTGCCAGCAGTTACTCGAATGTAGGACATTCGGAACTGTATGGCTACACCTTC. It is translated as CASSYSNVGHSELYGYTF.